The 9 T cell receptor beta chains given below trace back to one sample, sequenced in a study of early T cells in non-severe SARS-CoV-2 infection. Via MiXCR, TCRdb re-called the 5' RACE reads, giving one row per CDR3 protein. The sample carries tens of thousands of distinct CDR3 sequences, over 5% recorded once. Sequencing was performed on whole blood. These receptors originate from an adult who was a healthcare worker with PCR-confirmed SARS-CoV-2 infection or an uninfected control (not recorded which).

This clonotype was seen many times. In DNA, the CDR3 is TGCAGTGCTAGAGCCCCCCAGGTGCGCTCCTACGAGCAGTACTTC. It is translated as CSARAPQVRSYEQYF. The genes are TRBV20-1 and TRBJ2-7, with D hard to call. V was clipped by 1 base and J by 0 bases, with 13 bases between them. Germline CDR1 is DFQATT and CDR2 is SNEGSKA (reference sequence). This CDR3 spans 15 amino acids.

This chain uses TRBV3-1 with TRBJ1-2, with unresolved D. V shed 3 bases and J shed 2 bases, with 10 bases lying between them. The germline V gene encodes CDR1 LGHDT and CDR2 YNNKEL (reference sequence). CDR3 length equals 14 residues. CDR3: CASSQKGRNYGYTF. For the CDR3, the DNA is TGTGCCAGCAGCCAGAAAGGACGGAACTATGGCTACACCTTC. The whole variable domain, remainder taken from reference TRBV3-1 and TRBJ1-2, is DTAVSQTPKYLVTQMGNDKSIKCEQNLGHDTMYWYKQDSKKFLKIMFSYNNKELIINETVPNRFSPKSPDKAHLNLHINSLELGDSAVYFCASSQKGRNYGYTFGSGTRLTVV.

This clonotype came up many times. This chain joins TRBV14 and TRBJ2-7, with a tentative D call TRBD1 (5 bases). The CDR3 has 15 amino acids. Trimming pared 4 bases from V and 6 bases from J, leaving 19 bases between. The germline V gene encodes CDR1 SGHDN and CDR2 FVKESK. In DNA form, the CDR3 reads TGTGCCAGCAGCCGTATCCAGGGAATCGGGTCCGAGCAGTACTTC. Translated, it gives CASSRIQGIGSEQYF. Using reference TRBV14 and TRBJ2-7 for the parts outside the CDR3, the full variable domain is EAGVTQFPSHSVIEKGQTVTLRCDPISGHDNLYWYRRVMGKEIKFLLHFVKESKQDESGMPNNRFLAERTGGTYSTLKVQPAELEDSGVYFCASSRIQGIGSEQYFGPGTRLTVT.

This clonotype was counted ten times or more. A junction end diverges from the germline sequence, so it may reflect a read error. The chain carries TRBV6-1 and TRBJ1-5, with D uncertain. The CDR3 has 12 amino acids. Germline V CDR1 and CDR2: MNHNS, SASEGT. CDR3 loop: CASSGDGQFANF. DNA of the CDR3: TGTGCCAGCAGCGGAGACGGCCAGTTCGCTAATTTT.

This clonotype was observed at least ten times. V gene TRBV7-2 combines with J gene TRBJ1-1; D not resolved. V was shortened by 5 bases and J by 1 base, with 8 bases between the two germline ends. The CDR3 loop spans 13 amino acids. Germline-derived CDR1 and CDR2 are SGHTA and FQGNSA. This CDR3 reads CASSILKNTEAFF. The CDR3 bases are TGTGCCAGCAGCATCCTCAAGAACACTGAAGCTTTCTTT.

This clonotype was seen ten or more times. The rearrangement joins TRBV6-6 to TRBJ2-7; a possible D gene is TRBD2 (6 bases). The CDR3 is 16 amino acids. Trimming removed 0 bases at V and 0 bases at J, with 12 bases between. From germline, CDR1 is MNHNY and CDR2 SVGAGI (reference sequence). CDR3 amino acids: CASSYSRDFSSYEQYF. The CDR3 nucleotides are TGTGCCAGCAGTTACTCGCGGGACTTTAGCTCCTACGAGCAGTACTTC.

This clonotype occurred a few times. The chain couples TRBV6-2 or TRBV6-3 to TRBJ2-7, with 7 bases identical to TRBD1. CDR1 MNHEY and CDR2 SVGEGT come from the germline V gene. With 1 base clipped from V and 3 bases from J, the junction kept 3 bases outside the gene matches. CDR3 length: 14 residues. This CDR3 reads CASSYYYRGYEQYF. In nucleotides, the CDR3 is TGTGCCAGCAGTTACTATTACAGGGGCTACGAGCAGTACTTC.

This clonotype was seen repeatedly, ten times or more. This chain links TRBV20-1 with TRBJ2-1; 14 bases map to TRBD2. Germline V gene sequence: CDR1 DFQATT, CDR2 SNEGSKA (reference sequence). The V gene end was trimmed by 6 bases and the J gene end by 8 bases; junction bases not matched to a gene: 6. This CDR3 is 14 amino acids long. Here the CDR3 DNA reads TGCAGTGCGCCGACTAGCGGGAGGGAATATGAGCAGTTCTTC. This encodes CSAPTSGREYEQFF.

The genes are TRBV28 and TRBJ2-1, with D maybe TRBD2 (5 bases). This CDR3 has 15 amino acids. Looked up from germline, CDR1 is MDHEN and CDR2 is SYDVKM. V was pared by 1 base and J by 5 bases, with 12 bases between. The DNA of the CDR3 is TGTGCCAGCAGTTTATCACGACTGGAGGACAATGAGCAGTTCTTC. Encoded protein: CASSLSRLEDNEQFF.